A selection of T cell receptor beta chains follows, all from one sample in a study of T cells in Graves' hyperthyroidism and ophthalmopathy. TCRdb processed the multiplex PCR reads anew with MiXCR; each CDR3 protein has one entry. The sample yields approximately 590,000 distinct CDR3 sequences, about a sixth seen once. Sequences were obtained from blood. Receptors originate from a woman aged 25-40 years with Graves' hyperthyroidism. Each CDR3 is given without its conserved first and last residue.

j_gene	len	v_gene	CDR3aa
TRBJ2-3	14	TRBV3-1	ASSQGGLVSTDTQY
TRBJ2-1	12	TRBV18	ASSFTGIYNEQF
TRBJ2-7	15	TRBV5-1	ASSLTSGRALRYERY
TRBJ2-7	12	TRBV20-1	SASVGEFGYEQY
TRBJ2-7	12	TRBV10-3	AISVQGRGYEQY
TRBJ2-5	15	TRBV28	ASSRIPGLADQETQY
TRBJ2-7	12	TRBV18	ASSPTGARYEQY
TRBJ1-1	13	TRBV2	ASSLQQGMNTEAF
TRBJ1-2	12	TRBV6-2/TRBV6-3	AISERRAWAGYT
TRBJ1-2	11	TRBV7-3	ASSLRRGDGYT
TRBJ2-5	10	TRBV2	ATTGIDETQY
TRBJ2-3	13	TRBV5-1	ASSVSPRGTDTQY
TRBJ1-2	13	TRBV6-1	ASSEAEGANYGYT
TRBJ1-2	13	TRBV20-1	SAADPRGDVYGYT
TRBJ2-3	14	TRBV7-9	ASSPSGRFDTDTQY
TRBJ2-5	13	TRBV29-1	SVAIWAGTKETQY
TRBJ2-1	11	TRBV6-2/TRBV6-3	ASVRSYGGEQF
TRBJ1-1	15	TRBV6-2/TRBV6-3	ASSYSRTGVAHTEAF
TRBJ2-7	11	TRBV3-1	ASSQTGPYEQY
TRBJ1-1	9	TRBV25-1	ASSTGYEAF
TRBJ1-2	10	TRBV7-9	ASSSTGHGYT
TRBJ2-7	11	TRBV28	ASNLRAGYEQY
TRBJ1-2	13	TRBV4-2	ASSLLVEGRYGYT
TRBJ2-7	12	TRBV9	ASSQDVGVGEQY
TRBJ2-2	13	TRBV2	ASSATTQNTGELF
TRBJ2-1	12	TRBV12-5	ASGLVGGANEQF
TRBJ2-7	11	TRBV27	ASSHGKAYEQY
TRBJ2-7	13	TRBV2	ASSVVPGGSYEQY
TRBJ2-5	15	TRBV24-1	ATSDPNPASPSETQY
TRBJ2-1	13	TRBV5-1	ASQNRDTNSDEQF
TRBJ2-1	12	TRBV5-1	ASSPDPGPTEQF
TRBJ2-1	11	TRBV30	AWRGGRGNEQF
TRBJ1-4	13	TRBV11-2	ASSLRQGMYEKLF
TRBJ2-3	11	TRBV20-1	SARGLGVSTQY
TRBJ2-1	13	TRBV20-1	SARADSGLPNEQF
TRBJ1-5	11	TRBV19	ASSIGGGQPQH
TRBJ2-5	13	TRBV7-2	ASSLVGTSGETQY
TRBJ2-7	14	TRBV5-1	ASSLETGVLNYEQY
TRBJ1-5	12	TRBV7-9	ASSFMGGNQPQH
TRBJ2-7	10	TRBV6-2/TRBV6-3	ASTSTIYEQY
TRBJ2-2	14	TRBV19	ASSAMKDRGVGELF
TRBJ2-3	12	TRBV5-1	ASSRGTGPDTQY
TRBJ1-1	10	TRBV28	ASRGGLTEAF
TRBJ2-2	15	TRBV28	ASSLPPGLAATGELF
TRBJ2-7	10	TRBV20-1	SAGDLEYEQY
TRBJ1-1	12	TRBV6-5	ASSYQGLNTEAF
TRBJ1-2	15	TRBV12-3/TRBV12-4	ASSSQGARDHNYGYT
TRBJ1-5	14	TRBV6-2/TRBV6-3	ASRMGALKVGQPQH
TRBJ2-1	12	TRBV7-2	ASSLAQSSYEQF
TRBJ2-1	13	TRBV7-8	ASSPTSGTFNEQF
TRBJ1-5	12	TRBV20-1	SASLGHGNQPQH
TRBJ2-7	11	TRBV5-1	ASSLGMLYEQY
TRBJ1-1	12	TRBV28	ASSWTGLNTEAF
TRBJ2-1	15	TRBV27	ASSFHPTSGRRNEQF
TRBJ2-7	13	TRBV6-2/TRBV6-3	ASRLGGLTRYEQY